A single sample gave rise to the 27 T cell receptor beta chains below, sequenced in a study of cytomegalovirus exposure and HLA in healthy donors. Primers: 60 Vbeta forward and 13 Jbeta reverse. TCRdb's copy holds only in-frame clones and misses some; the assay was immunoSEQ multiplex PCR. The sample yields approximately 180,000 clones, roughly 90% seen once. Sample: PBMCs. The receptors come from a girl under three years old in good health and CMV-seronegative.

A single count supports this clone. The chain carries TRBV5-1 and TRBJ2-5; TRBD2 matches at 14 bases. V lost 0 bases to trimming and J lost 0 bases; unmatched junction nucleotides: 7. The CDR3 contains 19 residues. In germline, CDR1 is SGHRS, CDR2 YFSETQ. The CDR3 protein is CASSLARTSGGYYQETQYF. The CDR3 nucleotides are TGCGCCAGCAGCTTGGCGAGGACTAGCGGGGGGTACTACCAAGAGACCCAGTACTTC.

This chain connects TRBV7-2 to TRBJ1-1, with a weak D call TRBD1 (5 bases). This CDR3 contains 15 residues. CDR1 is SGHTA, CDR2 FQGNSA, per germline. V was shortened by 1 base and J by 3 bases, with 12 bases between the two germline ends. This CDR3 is CASSLDGGRDTEAFF. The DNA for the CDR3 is TGTGCCAGCAGCTTAGACGGCGGCAGGGACACTGAAGCTTTCTTT. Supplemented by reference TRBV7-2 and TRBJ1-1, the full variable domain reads GAGVSQSPSNKVTEKGKDVELRCDPISGHTALYWYRQSLGQGLEFLIYFQGNSAPDKSGLPSDRFSAERTGGSVSTLTIQRTQQEDSAVYLCASSLDGGRDTEAFFGQGTRLTVV.

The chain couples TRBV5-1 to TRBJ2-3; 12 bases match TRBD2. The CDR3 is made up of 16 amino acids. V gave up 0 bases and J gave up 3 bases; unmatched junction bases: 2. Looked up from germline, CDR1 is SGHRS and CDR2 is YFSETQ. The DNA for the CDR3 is TGCGCCAGCAGCTTGGAAGGACTAGCGGGGACAGATACGCAGTATTTT. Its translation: CASSLEGLAGTDTQYF.

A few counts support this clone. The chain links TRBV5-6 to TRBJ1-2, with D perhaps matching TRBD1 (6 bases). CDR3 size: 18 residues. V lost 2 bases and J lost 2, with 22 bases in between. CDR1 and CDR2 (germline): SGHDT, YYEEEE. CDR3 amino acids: CASSFQVYRGIGNYGYTF. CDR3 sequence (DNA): TGTGCCAGCAGCTTCCAAGTCTATAGGGGGATTGGGAACTATGGCTACACCTTC.

CDR3 amino acids: CASSPLLTTEPTDTQYF. As DNA, the CDR3 is TGTGCCAGCAGCCCGCTCCTAACGACAGAGCCCACAGATACGCAGTATTTT. This rearrangement joins TRBV5-8 to TRBJ2-3; TRBD1 is a possible D gene (5 bases). Trimming took 4 bases from V and 2 from J, leaving 20 bases between them. The CDR3 has 17 amino acids. Germline V gives CDR1 SGHTS, CDR2 YDEGEE.

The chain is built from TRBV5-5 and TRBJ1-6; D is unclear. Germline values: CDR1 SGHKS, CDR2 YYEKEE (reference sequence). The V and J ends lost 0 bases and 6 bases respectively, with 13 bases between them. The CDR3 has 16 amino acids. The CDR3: CASSLVGGQRNSPLHF. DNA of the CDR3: TGTGCCAGCAGCTTGGTTGGCGGCCAGCGTAATTCACCCCTCCACTTT.

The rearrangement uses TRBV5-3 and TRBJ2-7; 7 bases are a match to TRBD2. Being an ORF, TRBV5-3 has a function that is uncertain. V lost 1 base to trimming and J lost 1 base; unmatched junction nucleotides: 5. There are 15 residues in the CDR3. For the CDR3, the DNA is TGTGCCAGAAGCTTGTGCGGGAGAGGGTCCTACGAGCAGTACTTC. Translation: CARSLCGRGSYEQYF.

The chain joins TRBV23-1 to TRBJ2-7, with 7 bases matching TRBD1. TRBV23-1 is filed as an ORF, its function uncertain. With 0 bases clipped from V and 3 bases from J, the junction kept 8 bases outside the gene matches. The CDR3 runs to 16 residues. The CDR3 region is CASSQSYRGVNYEQYF. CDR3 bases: TGCGCCAGCAGTCAATCGTACAGGGGAGTAAACTACGAGCAGTACTTC.

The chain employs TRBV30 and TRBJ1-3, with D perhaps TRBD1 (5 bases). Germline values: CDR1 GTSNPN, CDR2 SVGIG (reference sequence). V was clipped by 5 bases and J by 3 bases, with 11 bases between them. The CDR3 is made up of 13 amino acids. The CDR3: CAWRQGYGNTIYF. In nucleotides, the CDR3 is TGTGCCTGGCGTCAGGGCTATGGAAACACCATATATTTT.

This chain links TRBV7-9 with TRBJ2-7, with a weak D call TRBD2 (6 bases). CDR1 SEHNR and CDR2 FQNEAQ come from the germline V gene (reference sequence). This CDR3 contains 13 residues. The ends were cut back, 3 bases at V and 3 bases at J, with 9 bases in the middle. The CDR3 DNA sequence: TGTGCCAGCAGCTTTGCTAGCGTCTACGAGCAGTACTTC. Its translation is CASSFASVYEQYF.

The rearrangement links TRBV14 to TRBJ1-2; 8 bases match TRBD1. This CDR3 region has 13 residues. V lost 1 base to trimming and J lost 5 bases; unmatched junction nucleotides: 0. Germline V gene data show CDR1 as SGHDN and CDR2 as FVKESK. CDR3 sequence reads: CASSQGTGYGYTF. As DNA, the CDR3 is TGTGCCAGCAGCCAAGGGACAGGGTATGGCTACACCTTC. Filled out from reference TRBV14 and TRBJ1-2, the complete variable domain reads EAGVTQFPSHSVIEKGQTVTLRCDPISGHDNLYWYRRVMGKEIKFLLHFVKESKQDESGMPNNRFLAERTGGTYSTLKVQPAELEDSGVYFCASSQGTGYGYTFGSGTRLTVV.

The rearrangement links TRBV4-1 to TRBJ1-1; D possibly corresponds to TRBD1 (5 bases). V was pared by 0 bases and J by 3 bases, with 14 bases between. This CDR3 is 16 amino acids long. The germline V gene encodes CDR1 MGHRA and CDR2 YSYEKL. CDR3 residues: CASSQERKGRDTEAFF. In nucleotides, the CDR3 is TGCGCCAGCAGCCAAGAAAGGAAGGGGCGAGACACTGAAGCTTTCTTT.

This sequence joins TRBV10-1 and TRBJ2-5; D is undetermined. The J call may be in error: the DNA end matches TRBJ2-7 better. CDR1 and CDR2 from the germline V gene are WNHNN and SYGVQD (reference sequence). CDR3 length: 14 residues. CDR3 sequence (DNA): TGCGCCAGCAGTGGCGGATTCCAATCCTACGAGCAGTACTTC. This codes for CASSGGFQSYEQYF.

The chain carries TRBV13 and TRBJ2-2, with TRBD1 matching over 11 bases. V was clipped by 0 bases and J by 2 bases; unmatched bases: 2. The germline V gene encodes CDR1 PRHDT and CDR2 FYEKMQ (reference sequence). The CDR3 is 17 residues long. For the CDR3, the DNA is TGTGCCAGCAGCTTAGGTTGGACAGGGGGCAACACCGGGGAGCTGTTTTTT. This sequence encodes CASSLGWTGGNTGELFF.

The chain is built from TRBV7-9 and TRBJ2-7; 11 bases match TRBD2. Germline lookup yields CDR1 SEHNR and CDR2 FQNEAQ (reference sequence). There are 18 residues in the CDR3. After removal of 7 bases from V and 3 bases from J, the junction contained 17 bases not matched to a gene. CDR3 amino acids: CASTGEHPLAGAVYEQYF. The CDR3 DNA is TGTGCCAGCACCGGAGAACACCCACTAGCGGGAGCTGTCTACGAGCAGTACTTC.

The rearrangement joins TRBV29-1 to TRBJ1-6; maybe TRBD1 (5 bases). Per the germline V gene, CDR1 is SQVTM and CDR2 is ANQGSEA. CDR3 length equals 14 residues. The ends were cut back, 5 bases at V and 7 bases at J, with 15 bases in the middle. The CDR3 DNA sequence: TGCAGCGTTCTTTGGGCAGGGTCCAATTCACCCCTCCACTTT. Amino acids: CSVLWAGSNSPLHF.

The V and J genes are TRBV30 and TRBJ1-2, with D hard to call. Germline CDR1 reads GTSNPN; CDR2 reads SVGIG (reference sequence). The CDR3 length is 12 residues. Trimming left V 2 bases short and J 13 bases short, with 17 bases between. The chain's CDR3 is CAWSQMNNPLTF. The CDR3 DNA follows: TGTGCCTGGAGTCAGATGAACAATCCTCTCACCTTC.

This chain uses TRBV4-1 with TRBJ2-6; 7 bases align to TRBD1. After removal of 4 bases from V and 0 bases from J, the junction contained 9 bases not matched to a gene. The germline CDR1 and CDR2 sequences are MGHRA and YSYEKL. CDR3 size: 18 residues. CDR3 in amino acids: CASSRGRDRFSGANVLTF. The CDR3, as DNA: TGCGCCAGCAGCCGAGGCCGGGACAGATTCTCTGGGGCCAACGTCCTGACTTTC.

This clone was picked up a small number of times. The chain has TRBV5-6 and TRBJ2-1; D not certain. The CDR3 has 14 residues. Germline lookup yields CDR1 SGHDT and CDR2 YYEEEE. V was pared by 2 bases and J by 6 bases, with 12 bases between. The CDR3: CASSFGSRSNEQFF. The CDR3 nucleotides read TGTGCCAGCAGCTTTGGGTCCAGGTCCAATGAGCAGTTCTTC.

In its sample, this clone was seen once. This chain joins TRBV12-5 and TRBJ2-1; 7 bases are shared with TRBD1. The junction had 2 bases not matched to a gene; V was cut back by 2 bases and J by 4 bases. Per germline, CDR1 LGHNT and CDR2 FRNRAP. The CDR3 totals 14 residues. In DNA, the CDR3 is TGTGCTAGTGGTTTGAACAGGGGATACAATGAGCAGTTCTTC. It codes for CASGLNRGYNEQFF.

This CDR3 reads CASSLAGGTDTQYF. The CDR3 coding sequence is TGTGCCAGCTCCCTAGCGGGGGGAACAGATACGCAGTATTTT. The chain couples TRBV6-1 to TRBJ2-3, with 11 bases that match TRBD2. This CDR3 has 14 amino acids. Trimming at V came to 8 bases and at J to 3 bases, leaving 4 bases not matched to a gene. Germline lookup yields CDR1 MNHNS and CDR2 SASEGT.

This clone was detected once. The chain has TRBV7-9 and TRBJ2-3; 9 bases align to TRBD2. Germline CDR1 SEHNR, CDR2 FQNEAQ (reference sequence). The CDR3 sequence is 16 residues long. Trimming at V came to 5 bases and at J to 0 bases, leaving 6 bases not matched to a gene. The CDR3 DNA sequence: TGTGCCAGCAGCCCCGGACTAGCGAGGAGCACAGATACGCAGTATTTT. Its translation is CASSPGLARSTDTQYF.

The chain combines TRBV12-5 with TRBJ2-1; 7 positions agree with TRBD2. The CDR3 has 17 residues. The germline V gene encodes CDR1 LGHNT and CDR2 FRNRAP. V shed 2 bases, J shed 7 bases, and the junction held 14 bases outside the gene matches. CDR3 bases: TGTGCTAGTGGTTTGACCCCATCCACTAGCGCTCCGAATGAGCAGTTCTTC. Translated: CASGLTPSTSAPNEQFF. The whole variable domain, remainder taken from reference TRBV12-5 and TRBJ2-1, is DARVTQTPRHKVTEMGQEVTMRCQPILGHNTVFWYRQTMMQGLELLAYFRNRAPLDDSGMPKDRFSAEMPDATLATLKIQPSEPRDSAVYFCASGLTPSTSAPNEQFFGPGTRLTVL.

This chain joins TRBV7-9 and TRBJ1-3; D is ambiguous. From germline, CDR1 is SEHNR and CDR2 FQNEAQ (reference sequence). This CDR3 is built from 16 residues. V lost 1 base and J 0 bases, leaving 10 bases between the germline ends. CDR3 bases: TGTGCCAGCAGCTTAGTTGTCAGAACCTCTGGAAACACCATATATTTT. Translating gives CASSLVVRTSGNTIYF.

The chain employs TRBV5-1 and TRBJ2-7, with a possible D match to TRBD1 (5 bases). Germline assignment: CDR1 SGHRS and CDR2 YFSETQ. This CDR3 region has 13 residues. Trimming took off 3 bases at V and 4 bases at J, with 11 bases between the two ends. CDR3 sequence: CASSSDRSYEQYF. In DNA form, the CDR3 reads TGCGCCAGCAGCTCCGACAGATCTTACGAGCAGTACTTC. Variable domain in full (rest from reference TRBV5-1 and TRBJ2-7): KAGVTQTPRYLIKTRGQQVTLSCSPISGHRSVSWYQQTPGQGLQFLFEYFSETQRNKGNFPGRFSGRQFSNSRSEMNVSTLELGDSALYLCASSSDRSYEQYFGPGTRLTVT.

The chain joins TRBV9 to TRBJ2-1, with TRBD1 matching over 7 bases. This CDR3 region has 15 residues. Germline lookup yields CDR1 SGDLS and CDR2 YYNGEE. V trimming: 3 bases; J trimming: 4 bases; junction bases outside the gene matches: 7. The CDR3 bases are TGTGCCAGCAGCGAGACAGGGACCCCTTACAATGAGCAGTTCTTC. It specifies CASSETGTPYNEQFF.

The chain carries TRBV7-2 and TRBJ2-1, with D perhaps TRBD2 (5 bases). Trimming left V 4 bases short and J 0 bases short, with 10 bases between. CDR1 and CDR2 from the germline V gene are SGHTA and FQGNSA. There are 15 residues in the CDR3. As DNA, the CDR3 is TGTGCCAGCAGCTCCGTCGGGGACTCCTACAATGAGCAGTTCTTC. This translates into CASSSVGDSYNEQFF.